The present entry profiles one TCR beta chain with its context. Libraries were prepared by immunoSEQ multiplex PCR; TCRdb keeps only in-frame clonotypes and omits some of them. The sample holds roughly 99,000 clones, 89% seen once. The data were taken from a study of blood T cell repertoires in COVID-19. Study as a whole: T cells, B-cell-depleted T cells, or PBMCs supplied cDNA or gDNA.

Germline CDR1 and CDR2: MNHEY and SMNVEV (reference sequence). The CDR3 totals 13 residues. Trimming shortened V by 6 bases and J by 8 bases, and 14 bases separated the two germline ends. This TCR derives from a man aged 35-49 years with active or convalescent COVID-19. The chain is built from TRBV27 and TRBJ2-1; possibly TRBD2 for D (6 bases). Sequencing used peripheral blood. The CDR3 reads CASSSGGDHEQFF. In DNA form, the CDR3 reads TGTGCCAGCAGCTCCGGAGGGGATCATGAGCAGTTCTTC.